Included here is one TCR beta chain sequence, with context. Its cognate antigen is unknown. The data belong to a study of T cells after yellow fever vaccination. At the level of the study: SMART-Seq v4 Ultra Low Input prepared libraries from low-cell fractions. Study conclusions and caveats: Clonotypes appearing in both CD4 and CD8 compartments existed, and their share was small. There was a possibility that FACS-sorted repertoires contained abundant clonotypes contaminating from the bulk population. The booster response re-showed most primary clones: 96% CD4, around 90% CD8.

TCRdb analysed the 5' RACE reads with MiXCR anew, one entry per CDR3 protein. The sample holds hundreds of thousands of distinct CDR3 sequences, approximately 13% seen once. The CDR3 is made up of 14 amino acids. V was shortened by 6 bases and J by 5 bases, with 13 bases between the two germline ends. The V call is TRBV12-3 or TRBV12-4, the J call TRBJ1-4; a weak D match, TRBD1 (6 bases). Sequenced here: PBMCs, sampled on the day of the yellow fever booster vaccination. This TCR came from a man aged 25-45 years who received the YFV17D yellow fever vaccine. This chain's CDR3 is CASRTGTPNEKLFF. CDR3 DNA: TGTGCCAGCAGAACCGGGACACCGAATGAAAAACTGTTTTTT.